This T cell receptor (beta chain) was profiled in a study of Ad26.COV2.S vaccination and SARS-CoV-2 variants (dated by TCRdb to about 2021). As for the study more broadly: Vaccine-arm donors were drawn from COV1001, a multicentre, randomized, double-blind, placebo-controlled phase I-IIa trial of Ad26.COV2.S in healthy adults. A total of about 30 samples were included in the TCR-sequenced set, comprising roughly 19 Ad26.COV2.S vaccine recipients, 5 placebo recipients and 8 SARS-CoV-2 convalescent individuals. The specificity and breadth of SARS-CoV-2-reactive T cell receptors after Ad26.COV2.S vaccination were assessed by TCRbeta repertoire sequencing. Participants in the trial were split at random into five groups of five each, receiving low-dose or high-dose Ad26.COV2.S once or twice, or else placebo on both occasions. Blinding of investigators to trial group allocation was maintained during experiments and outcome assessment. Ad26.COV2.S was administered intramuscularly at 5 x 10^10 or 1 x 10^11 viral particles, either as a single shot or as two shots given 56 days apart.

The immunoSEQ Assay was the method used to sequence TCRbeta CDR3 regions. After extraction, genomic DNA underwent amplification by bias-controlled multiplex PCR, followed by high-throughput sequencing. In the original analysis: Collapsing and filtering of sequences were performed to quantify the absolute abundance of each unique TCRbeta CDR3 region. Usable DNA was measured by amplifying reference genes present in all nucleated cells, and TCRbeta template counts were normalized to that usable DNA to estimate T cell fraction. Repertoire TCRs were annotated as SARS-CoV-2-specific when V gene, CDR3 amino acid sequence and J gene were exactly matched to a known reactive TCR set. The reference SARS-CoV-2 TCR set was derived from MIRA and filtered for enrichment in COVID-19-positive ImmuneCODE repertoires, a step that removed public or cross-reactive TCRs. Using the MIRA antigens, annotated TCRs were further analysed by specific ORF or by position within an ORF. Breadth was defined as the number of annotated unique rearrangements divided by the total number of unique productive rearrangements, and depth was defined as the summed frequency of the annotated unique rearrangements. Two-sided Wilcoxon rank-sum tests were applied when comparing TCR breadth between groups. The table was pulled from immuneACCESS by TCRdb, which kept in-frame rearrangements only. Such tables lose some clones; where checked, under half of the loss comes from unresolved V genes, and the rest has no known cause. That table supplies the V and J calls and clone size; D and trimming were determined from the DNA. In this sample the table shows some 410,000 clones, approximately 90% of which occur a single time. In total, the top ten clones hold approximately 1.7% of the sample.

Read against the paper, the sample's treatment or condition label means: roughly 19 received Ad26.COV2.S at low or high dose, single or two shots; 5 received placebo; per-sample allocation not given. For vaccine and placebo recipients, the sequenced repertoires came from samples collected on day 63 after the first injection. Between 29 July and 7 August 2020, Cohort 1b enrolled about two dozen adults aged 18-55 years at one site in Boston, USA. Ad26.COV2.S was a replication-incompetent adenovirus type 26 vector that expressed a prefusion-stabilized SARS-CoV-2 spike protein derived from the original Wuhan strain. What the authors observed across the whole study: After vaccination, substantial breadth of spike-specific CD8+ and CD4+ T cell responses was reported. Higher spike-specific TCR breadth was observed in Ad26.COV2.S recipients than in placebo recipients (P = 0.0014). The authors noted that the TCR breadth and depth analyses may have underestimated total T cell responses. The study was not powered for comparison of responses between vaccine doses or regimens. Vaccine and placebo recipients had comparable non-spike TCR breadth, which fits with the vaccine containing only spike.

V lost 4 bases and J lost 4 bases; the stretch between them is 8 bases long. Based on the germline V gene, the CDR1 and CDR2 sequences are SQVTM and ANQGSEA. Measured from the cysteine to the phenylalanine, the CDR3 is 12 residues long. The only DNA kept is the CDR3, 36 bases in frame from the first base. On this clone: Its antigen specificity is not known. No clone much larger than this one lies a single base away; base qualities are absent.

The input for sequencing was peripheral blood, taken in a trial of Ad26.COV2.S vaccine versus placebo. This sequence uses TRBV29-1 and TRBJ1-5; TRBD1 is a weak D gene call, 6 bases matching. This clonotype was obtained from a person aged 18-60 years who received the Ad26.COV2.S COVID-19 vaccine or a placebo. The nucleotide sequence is TGCAGCGTTGGGGGGCGGAATCAGCCCCAGCATTTT. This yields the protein CSVGGRNQPQHF.